This T cell receptor (beta chain) was profiled in a study of T cells in Graves' hyperthyroidism and ophthalmopathy. Overall study findings and caveats: Researchers report that a 13 V-J model separated ophthalmopathy from stable hyperthyroidism. Among clonotypes expanded in thyroid above 0.001, most were also found in blood.

This clonotype was counted at least ten times. What it binds is unknown. V shed 3 bases and J shed 4 bases, with 6 bases lying between them. CDR1 and CDR2 (germline): KGHDR, SFDVKD. The CDR3 has 12 residues. Researchers amplified the TCR beta CDR3 regions from RNA transcripts. A first-round RT-PCR of the TCR CDR3 used the HTBI primer set. TCRdb processed the multiplex PCR reads anew with MiXCR; each CDR3 protein has one entry. The data hold 500,000 to 800,000 distinct CDR3 sequences, with approximately 42% observed a single time. The sequence was collected from an adult man with Graves' disease, either hyperthyroidism or ophthalmopathy (not recorded which). Sequenced: peripheral blood or thyroid tissue (not recorded which). This chain uses TRBV24-1 with TRBJ2-7; weak D call: TRBD1 (6 bases). CDR3 sequence (DNA): TGTGCCACCAGTGATACAGGGTACGAGCAGTACTTC. The encoded protein is CATSDTGYEQYF.